The clone carrying this T cell receptor beta chain turned up a few times. Its antigen is unknown. These data come from a study of blood T cells in healthy people across ages. General study results and limits: When set beside aged donors, long-lived donors presented more naive CD4+ cells and higher diversity. Correlation between TCR beta diversity and naive T cell percentage was strong.

Combining a sample-barcoded 5' primer with a J-beta primer mix, a second PCR ran for 7 to 11 cycles. Each cDNA molecule carried a tag from a template-switch adaptor that contained 12 random nucleotides. Each CDR3 protein gets one entry after TCRdb re-called the 5' RACE reads with MiXCR. This table holds 1 million to 1.2 million distinct CDR3 sequences, 35% to 40% found once. The germline V and J ends were trimmed by 11 bases and 4 bases, with 21 bases remaining between them. The CDR3 is 14 residues long. Germline CDR1 reads MDHEN; CDR2 reads SYDVKM. The TCR was taken from a man between 18 and 35 years old in good health. The V call is TRBV28, the J call TRBJ2-7; TRBD2 is a possible D gene (6 bases). Material for sequencing was blood. CDR3: CALAVGRVRYEQYF. Written as DNA, the CDR3 is TGTGCCTTAGCGGTTGGCCGGGTGCGGTACGAGCAGTACTTC.